The T cell receptor beta chain under discussion was sequenced for a study of early T cells in non-severe SARS-CoV-2 infection. The overall study: Whole-blood bulk RNA, unsorted, was sequenced, and chains were unpaired. Findings and limits, study-wide: Anti-spike CD8 responses were favored by VDJdb matching, which missed private and CD4 specificities.

Molecules of cDNA were individually given unique molecular identifiers that were attached to them. TCRdb processed the 5' RACE reads anew with MiXCR; each CDR3 protein has one entry. The sample includes roughly 69,000 distinct CDR3 sequences, roughly 8.7% of them seen just once. This clonotype was seen a few times. What it recognizes is unknown. The sample was whole blood. The clonotype was recovered from an adult who was a healthcare worker with PCR-confirmed SARS-CoV-2 infection or an uninfected control (not recorded which).

The chain's CDR3 is CSARPGTAVNTEAFF. The CDR3 DNA reads TGCAGCGCCCGTCCGGGGACGGCAGTGAACACTGAAGCTTTCTTT. V and J are TRBV29-1 and TRBJ1-1; possibly TRBD1 for D (5 bases). The germline V gene encodes CDR1 SQVTM and CDR2 ANQGSEA. This CDR3 is 15 amino acids long. Trimming pared 7 bases from V and 0 bases from J, leaving 18 bases between. Based on the CDR3 plus reference TRBV29-1 and TRBJ1-1, the full variable domain is SAVISQKPSRDICQRGTSLTIQCQVDSQVTMMFWYRQQPGQSLTLIATANQGSEATYESGFVIDKFPISRPNLTFSTLTVSNMSPEDSSIYLCSARPGTAVNTEAFFGQGTRLTVV.